This TCR beta chain was found in a study of patients and donors after allogeneic stem cell transplantation. From germline, CDR1 is SGDLS and CDR2 YYNGEE. Trimming left V 0 bases short and J 9 bases short, with 7 bases between. The CDR3 contains 12 residues. TCRdb recomputed calls from the RT-PCR reads with MiXCR, one row per CDR3 protein. The table lists 2,000 to 2,500 distinct CDR3 sequences, 7.9% of them singletons. The gene calls are TRBV9 and TRBJ2-1; D gene unclear. The TCR sequence derives from a human donor who was either an allogeneic HSCT recipient or a stem cell or donor lymphocyte infusion donor (not recorded which). It is not recorded whose cells these are; they may come from a transplant donor. Sample: blood, either unsorted or a sorted T cell fraction (not recorded which). CDR3 protein: CASSVGVGEQFF. DNA for the CDR3: TGTGCCAGCAGCGTAGGGGTCGGTGAGCAGTTCTTC. The full variable domain, in which reference TRBV9 and TRBJ2-1 provide the parts outside the CDR3, is DSGVTQTPKHLITATGQRVTLRCSPRSGDLSVYWYQQSLDQGLQFLIQYYNGEERAKGNILERFSAQQFPDLHSELNLSSLELGDSALYFCASSVGVGEQFFGPGTRLTVL.